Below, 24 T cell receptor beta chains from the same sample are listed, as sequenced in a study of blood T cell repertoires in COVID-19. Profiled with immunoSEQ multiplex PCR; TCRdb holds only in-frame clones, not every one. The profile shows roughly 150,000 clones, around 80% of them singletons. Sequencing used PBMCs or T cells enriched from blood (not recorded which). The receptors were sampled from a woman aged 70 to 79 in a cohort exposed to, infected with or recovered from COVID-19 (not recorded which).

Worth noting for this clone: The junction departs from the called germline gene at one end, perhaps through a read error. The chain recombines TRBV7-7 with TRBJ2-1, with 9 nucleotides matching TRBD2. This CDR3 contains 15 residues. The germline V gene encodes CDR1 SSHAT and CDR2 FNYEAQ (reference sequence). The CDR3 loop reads CASSTGLASNNEQFF. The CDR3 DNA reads TGTGCTAGCAGCACAGGACTAGCGAGTAACAATGAGCAGTTCTTC.

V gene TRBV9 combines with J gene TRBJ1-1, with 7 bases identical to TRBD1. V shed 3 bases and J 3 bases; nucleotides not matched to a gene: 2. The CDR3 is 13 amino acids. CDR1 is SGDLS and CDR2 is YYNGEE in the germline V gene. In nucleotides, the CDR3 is TGTGCCAGCAGCGGCGACAGGGACACTGAAGCTTTCTTT. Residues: CASSGDRDTEAFF.

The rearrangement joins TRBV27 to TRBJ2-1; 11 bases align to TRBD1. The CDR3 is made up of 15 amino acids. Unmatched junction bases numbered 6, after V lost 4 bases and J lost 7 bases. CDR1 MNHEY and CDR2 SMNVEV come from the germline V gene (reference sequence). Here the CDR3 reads CASSSGQGVLNEQFF. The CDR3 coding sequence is TGTGCCAGCAGTTCGGGACAGGGGGTACTGAATGAGCAGTTCTTC.

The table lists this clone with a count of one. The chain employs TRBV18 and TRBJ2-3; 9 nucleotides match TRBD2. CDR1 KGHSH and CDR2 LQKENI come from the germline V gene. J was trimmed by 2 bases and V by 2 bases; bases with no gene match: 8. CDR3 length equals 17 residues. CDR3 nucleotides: TGTGCCAGCTCACCATCCTTGACTAGCGGCTACACAGATACGCAGTATTTT. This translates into CASSPSLTSGYTDTQYF.

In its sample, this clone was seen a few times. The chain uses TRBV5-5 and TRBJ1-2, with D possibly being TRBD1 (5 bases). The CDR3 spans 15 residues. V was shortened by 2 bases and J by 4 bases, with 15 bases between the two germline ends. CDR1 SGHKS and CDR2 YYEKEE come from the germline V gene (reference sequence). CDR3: CASSFGGADLYGYTF. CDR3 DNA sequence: TGTGCCAGCAGCTTCGGAGGGGCCGACCTCTATGGCTACACCTTC.

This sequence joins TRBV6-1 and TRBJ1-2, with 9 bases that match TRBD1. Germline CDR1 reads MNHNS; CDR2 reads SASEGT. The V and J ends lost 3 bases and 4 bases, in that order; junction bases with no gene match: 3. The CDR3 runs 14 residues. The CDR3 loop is CASSETGQGYGYTF. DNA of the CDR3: TGTGCCAGCAGTGAGACGGGACAGGGCTATGGCTACACCTTC.

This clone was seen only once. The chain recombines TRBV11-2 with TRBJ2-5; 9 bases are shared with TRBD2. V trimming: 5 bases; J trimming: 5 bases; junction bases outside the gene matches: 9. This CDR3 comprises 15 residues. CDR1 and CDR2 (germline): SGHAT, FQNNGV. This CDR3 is CASSIPLAGYETQYF. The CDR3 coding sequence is TGTGCCAGCAGCATCCCCCTAGCGGGATATGAGACCCAGTACTTC.

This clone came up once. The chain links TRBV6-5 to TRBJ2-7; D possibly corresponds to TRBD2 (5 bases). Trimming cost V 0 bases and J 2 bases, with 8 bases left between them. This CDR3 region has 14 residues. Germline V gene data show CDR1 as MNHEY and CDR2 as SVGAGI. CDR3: CASSYSRLTYEQYF. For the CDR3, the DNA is TGTGCCAGCAGTTACTCTAGACTAACCTACGAGCAGTACTTC.

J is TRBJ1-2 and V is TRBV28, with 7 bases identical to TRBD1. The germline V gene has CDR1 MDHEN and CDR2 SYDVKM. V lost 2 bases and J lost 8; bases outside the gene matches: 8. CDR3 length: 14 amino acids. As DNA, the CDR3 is TGTGCCAGCAGTTTAACAGGGGAGGTTTGGGGCTACACCTTC. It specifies CASSLTGEVWGYTF.

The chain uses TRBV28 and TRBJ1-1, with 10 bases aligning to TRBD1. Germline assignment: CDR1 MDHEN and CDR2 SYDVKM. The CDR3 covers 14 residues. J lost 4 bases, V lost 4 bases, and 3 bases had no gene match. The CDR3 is CASSWDRGSTEAFF. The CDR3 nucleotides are TGTGCCAGCAGTTGGGACAGGGGCTCCACTGAAGCTTTCTTT.

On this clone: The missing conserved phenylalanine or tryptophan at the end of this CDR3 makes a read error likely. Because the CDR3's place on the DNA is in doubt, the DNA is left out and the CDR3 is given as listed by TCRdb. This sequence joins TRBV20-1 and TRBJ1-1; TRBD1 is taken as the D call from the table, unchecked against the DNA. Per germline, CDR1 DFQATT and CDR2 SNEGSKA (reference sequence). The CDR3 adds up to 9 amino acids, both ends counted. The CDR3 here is CSATDRNGI.

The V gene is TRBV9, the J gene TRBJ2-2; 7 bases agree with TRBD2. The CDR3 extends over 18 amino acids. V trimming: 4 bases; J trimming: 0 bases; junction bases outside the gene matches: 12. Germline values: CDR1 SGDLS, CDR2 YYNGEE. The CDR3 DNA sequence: TGTGCCAGCAGCCCCCGGGTGACTAGCCGAGCGAACACCGGGGAGCTGTTTTTT. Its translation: CASSPRVTSRANTGELFF.

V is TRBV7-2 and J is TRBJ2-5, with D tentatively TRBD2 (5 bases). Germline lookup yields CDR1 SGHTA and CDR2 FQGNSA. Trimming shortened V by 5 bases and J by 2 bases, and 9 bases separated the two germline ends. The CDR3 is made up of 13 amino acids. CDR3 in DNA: TGTGCCAGCAGCGCCCGGACTCAAGAGACCCAGTACTTC. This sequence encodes CASSARTQETQYF.

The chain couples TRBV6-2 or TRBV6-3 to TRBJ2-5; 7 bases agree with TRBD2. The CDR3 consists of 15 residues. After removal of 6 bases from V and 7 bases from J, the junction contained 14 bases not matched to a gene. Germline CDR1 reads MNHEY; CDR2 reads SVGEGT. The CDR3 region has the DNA TGTGCCAGCAGCAGTACTAGCGACCGGGGAGGGACCCAGTACTTC. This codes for CASSSTSDRGGTQYF.

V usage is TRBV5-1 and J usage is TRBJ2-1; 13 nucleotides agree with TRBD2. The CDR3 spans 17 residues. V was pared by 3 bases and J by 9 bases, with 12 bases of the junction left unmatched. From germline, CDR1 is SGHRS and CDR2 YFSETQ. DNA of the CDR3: TGCGCCAGCAGCTCAATCGGGACTAGCGGGATAATGGGTGAGCAGTTCTTC. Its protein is CASSSIGTSGIMGEQFF.

The CDR3 DNA reads TGTGCCAGCTCACCAACCTGGACTAGCGGGAGGGATAGCTCCTACGAGCAGTACTTC. Its protein is CASSPTWTSGRDSSYEQYF. The chain links TRBV18 to TRBJ2-7, with 15 bases matching TRBD2. CDR1 is KGHSH, CDR2 LQKENI, per germline. J gave up 0 bases and V 2 bases, and 8 bases lay outside the gene matches. The length of the CDR3 is 19 residues.

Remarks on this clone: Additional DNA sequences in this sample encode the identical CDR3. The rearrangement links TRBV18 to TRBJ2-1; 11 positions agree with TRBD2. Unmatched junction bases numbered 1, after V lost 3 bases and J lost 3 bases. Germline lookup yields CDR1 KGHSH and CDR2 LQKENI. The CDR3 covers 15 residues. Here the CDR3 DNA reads TGTGCCAGCTCACCCGGGACTAGCGGCTACAATGAGCAGTTCTTC. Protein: CASSPGTSGYNEQFF.

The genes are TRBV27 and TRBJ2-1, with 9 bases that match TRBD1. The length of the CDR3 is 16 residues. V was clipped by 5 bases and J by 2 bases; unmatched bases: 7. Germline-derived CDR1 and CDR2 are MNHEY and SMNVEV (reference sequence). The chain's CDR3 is CASSPLDRGPYNEQFF. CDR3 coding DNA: TGTGCCAGCAGTCCCCTGGACAGGGGACCCTACAATGAGCAGTTCTTC.

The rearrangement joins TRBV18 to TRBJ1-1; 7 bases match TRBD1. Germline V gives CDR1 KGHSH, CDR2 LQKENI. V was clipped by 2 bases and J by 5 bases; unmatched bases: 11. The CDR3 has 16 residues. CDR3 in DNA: TGTGCCAGCTCACCAAGATACAGGGGTGATGGGACTGAAGCTTTCTTT. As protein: CASSPRYRGDGTEAFF.

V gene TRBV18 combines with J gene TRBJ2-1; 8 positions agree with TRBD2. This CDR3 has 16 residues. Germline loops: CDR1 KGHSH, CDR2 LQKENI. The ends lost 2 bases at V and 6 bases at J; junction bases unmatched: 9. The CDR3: CASSPSRAGVRNEQFF. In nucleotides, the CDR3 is TGTGCCAGCTCACCAAGCAGAGCGGGAGTTCGCAATGAGCAGTTCTTC.

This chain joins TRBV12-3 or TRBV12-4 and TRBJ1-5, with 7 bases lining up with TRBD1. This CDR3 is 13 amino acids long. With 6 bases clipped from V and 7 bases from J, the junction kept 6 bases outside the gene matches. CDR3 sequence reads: CASSRDSGQPQHF. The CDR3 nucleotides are TGTGCCAGCAGCAGGGACAGCGGCCAGCCCCAGCATTTT.

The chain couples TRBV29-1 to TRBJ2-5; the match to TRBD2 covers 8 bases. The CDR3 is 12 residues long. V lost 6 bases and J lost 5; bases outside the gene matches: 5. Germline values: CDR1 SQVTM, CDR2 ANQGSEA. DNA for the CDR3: TGCAGCGTCCGGGGGGGAAGCGAGACCCAGTACTTC. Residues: CSVRGGSETQYF. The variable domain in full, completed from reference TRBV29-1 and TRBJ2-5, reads SAVISQKPSRDICQRGTSLTIQCQVDSQVTMMFWYRQQPGQSLTLIATANQGSEATYESGFVIDKFPISRPNLTFSTLTVSNMSPEDSSIYLCSVRGGSETQYFGPGTRLLVL.

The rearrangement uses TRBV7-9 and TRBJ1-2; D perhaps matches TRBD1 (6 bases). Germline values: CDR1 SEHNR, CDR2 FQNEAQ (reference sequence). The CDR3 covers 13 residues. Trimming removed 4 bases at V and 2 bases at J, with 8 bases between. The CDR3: CASSWGTNYGYTF. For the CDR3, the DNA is TGTGCCAGCAGCTGGGGGACAAACTATGGCTACACCTTC.

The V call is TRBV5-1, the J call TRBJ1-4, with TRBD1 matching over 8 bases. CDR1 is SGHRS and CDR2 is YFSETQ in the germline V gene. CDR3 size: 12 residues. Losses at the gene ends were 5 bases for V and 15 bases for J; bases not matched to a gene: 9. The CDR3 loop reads CASSVDRALLFF. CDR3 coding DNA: TGCGCCAGCAGTGTGGACAGGGCCCTCTTGTTTTTT.